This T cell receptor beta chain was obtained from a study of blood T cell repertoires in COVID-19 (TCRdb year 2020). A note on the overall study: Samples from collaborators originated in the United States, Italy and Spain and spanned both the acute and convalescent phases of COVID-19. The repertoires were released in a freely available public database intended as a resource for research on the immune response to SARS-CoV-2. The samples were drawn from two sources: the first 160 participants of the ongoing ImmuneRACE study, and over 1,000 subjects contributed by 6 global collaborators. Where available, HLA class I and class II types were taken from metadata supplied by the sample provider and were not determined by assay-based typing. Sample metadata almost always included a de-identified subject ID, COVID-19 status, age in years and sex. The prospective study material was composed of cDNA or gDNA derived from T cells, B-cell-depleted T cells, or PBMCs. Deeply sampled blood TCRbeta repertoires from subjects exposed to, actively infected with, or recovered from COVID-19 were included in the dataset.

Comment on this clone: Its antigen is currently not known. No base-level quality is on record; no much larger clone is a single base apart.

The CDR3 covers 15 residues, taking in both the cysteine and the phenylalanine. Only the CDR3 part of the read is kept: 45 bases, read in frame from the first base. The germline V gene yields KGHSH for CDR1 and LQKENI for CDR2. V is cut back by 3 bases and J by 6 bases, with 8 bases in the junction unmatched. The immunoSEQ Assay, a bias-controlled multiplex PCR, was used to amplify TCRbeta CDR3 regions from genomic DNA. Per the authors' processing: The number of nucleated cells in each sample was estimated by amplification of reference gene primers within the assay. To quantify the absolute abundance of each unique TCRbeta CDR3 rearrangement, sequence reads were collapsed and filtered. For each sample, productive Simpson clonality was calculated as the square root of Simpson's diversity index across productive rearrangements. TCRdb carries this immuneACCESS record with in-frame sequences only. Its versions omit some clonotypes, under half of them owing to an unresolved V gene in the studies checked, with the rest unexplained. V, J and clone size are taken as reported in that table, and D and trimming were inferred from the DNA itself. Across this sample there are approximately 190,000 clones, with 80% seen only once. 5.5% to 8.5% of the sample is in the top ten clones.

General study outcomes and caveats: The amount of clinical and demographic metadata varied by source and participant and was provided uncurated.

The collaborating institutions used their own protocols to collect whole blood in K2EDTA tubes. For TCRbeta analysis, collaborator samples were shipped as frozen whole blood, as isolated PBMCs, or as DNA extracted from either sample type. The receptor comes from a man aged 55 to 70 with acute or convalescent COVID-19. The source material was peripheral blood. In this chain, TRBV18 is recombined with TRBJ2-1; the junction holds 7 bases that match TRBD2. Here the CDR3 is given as CASSPPTSWGNEQFF. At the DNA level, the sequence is TGTGCCAGCTCACCGCCGACTAGCTGGGGCAATGAGCAGTTCTTC.